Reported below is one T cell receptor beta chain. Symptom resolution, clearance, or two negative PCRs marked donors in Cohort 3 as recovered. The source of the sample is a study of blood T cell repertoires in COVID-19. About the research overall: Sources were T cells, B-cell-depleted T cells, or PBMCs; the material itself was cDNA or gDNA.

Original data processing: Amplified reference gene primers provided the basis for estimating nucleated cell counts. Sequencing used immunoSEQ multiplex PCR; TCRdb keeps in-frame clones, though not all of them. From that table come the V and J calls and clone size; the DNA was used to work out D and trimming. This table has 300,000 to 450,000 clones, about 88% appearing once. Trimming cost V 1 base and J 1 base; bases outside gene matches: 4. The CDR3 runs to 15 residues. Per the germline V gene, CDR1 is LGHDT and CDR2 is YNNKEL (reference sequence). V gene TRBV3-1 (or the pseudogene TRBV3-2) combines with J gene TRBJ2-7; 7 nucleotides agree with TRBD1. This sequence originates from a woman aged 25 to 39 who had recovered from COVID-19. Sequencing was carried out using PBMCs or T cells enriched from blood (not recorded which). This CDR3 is CASSQATTGSYEQYF. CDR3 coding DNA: TGTGCCAGCAGCCAAGCCACGACAGGGTCCTACGAGCAGTACTTC.